Listed below are T cell receptor beta chains from one sample, sequenced in a study of T cells in localized non-small cell lung cancer. Produced via immunoSEQ multiplex PCR; TCRdb's table is partial and in-frame only. This sample has some 20,000 clones, with 87% found just once. The sequences come from PBMCs, collected before any cancer treatment. These receptors came from a man aged 40 to 75 with stage II squamous cell lung carcinoma. The CDR3 runs from the conserved cysteine through the conserved F or W. The D gene is left open where the match is weak. Clone size appears in some rows only: once, few, many, or a class for an expanded clone.

clone_size j_call d_call v_call cdr3_aa cdr3_nt
NA TRBJ1-2 TRBD1 TRBV5-4 CASSLAGGQGLTPYGYTF TGTGCCAGCAGCTTGGCCGGGGGACAGGGGCTTACTCCCTATGGCTACACCTTC
NA TRBJ1-4 NA TRBV2 CASITDANEKLFF TGTGCCAGCATCACGGATGCTAATGAAAAACTGTTTTTT
NA TRBJ2-1 NA TRBV9 CASSGTGGQAYNEQFF TGTGCCAGCAGCGGTACGGGAGGACAGGCATACAATGAGCAGTTCTTC
NA TRBJ1-5 NA TRBV7-2 CASSLLGQPQHF TGTGCCAGCAGCTTACTTGGACAGCCCCAGCATTTT
NA TRBJ2-1 NA TRBV9 CASSGPDGSSYNEQFF TGTGCCAGCAGCGGACCCGACGGAAGCTCCTACAATGAGCAGTTCTTC
NA TRBJ2-1 TRBD2 TRBV5-1 CASSLETSGYNEQFF TGCGCCAGCAGCTTGGAGACTAGCGGTTACAATGAGCAGTTCTTC
NA TRBJ2-7 NA TRBV29-1 CSVVGGTYEQYF TGCAGCGTTGTGGGCGGTACCTACGAGCAGTACTTC
NA TRBJ1-1 NA TRBV18 CASSQSNMNTEAFF TGTGCCAGCTCGCAATCTAACATGAACACTGAAGCTTTCTTT
NA TRBJ2-5 NA TRBV10-3 CAISAGLGDGETQYF TGTGCCATCAGCGCCGGCCTCGGGGATGGGGAGACCCAGTACTTC
NA TRBJ1-1 TRBD1 TRBV27 CASSRTGGYTEAFF TGTGCCAGCAGCCGGACAGGAGGGTACACTGAAGCTTTCTTT
NA TRBJ1-4 NA TRBV6-5 CASSTGGTNEKLFF TGTGCCAGCAGCACGGGGGGGACTAATGAAAAACTGTTTTTT
NA TRBJ2-1 TRBD1 TRBV6-5 CASSFLGTGVYNEQFF TGTGCCAGCAGTTTTCTCGGGACAGGTGTTTACAATGAGCAGTTCTTC
NA TRBJ2-5 TRBD1 TRBV19 CASSPGTEETQYF TGTGCCAGTAGTCCCGGGACAGAAGAGACCCAGTACTTC
NA TRBJ1-5 NA TRBV29-1 CSVASGFNQPQHF TGCAGCGTTGCTTCGGGGTTCAATCAGCCCCAGCATTTT
NA TRBJ1-5 TRBD1 TRBV7-9 CASSLAGTGGWQPQHF TGTGCCAGCAGCTTAGCCGGGACAGGGGGTTGGCAGCCCCAGCATTTT
NA TRBJ1-5 TRBD1 TRBV7-6 CASSPRTGVNQPQHF TGTGCCAGCAGCCCGAGGACAGGGGTAAATCAGCCCCAGCATTTT
few TRBJ2-7 NA TRBV7-9 CASSSLDSLYEQYF TGTGCCAGCAGCTCCCTCGACAGTCTCTACGAGCAGTACTTC
NA TRBJ1-3 NA TRBV30 CAWSSGNTIYF TGTGCCTGGAGCTCTGGAAACACCATATATTTT
NA TRBJ2-2 NA TRBV21-1 CASSKARRPNTGELFF TGTGCCAGCAGCAAAGCGCGCAGACCGAACACCGGGGAGCTGTTTTTT
NA TRBJ2-5 NA TRBV11-3 CASSSNQETQYF TGTGCCAGCTCGTCCAACCAAGAGACCCAGTACTTC
NA TRBJ2-7 TRBD2 TRBV7-2 CASSLVRRGERPVYF TGTGCCAGCAGCTTAGTCCGGCGGGGGGAAAGACCCGTGTACTTC
NA TRBJ2-5 NA TRBV13 CASSLGNKETQYF TGTGCCAGCAGCTTAGGAAATAAAGAGACCCAGTACTTC
NA TRBJ1-4 NA TRBV5-6 CASTRPETNEKLFF TGTGCCAGCACCCGACCTGAAACTAATGAAAAACTGTTTTTT
NA TRBJ2-7 NA TRBV4-3 CASSQRWRGSYEQYF TGCGCCAGCAGCCAACGGTGGAGGGGATCCTACGAGCAGTACTTC
NA TRBJ1-1 NA TRBV14 CASSQLGGRQTEAFF TGTGCCAGCAGCCAATTAGGCGGTAGGCAAACTGAAGCTTTCTTT
NA TRBJ1-1 NA TRBV19 CASSIPVSPGFRAFF TGTGCCAGTAGTATCCCGGTATCTCCGGGCTTTCGGGCTTTCTTT
NA TRBJ1-1 NA TRBV6-6 CASSYDGGGTEAFF TGTGCCAGCAGTTACGACGGAGGGGGGACTGAAGCTTTCTTT